The 6 T cell receptor beta chains below come from one sample, sequenced in a study of cytomegalovirus exposure and HLA in healthy donors. Researchers ran the PCR with 60 Vbeta and 13 Jbeta primers. This table comes from immunoSEQ multiplex PCR, and its TCRdb copy is limited to in-frame clones, with some not included. The table for this sample gives just under 80,000 clones. The sequenced material came from PBMCs. The receptors derive from a man between 18 and 29 years old in good health and CMV-seropositive.

This chain joins TRBV5-1 and TRBJ2-3; 15 nucleotides align to TRBD2. The CDR3 totals 17 residues. V was clipped by 5 bases and J by 2 bases; unmatched bases: 6. The V gene's germline CDR1 is SGHRS and CDR2 YFSETQ. The CDR3 region has the DNA TGCGCCAGCAGAGACGGGACTAGCGGGAGGTACACAGATACGCAGTATTTT. Protein sequence: CASRDGTSGRYTDTQYF.

This chain links TRBV14 with TRBJ1-2; maybe TRBD1 (6 bases). The CDR3 totals 14 residues. The germline V and J ends were trimmed by 0 bases and 7 bases, with 12 bases remaining between them. From germline, CDR1 is SGHDN and CDR2 FVKESK. CDR3 DNA: TGTGCCAGCAGCCAAGAAGGGACAATCTCTGGCTACACCTTC. Translation gives CASSQEGTISGYTF.

CDR3 bases: TGTGCCAGCAGAACAGCGAACACCGGGGAGCTGTTTTTT. It specifies CASRTANTGELFF. The genes are TRBV27 and TRBJ2-2; D not resolved. The CDR3 is 13 residues long. Trimming took off 6 bases at V and 0 bases at J, with 5 bases between the two ends. Germline assignment: CDR1 MNHEY and CDR2 SMNVEV (reference sequence).

This chain uses TRBV29-1 with TRBJ2-5, with TRBD2 as a possible D gene (6 bases). The better agreement between TRBJ2-7 and the DNA end casts doubt on the J call. In germline, CDR1 is SQVTM, CDR2 ANQGSEA. The CDR3 runs 10 residues. Here the CDR3 reads CSSAGREQYF. CDR3 sequence (DNA): TGCAGCTCGGCGGGACGCGAGCAGTACTTC.

V usage is TRBV28 and J usage is TRBJ1-6; weak D call: TRBD1 (5 bases). CDR3 length: 9 amino acids. The germline gives CDR1 MDHEN, CDR2 SYDVKM. V was clipped by 8 bases and J by 15 bases, with 8 bases between them. This chain's CDR3 is CASGQRLHF. The CDR3 bases are TGTGCCAGCGGACAACGCCTCCACTTT.

The chain couples TRBV28 to TRBJ1-2, with 7 nucleotides matching TRBD1. With 6 bases clipped from V and 0 bases from J, the junction kept 4 bases outside the gene matches. The CDR3 is made up of 14 amino acids. The V gene's germline CDR1 is MDHEN and CDR2 SYDVKM. CDR3 loop: CASRWTGSNYGYTF. Written as DNA, the CDR3 is TGTGCCAGCAGGTGGACAGGATCTAACTATGGCTACACCTTC.